The clone carrying this T cell receptor (beta chain) has ten or more counts. V lost 3 bases to trimming and J lost 5 bases; unmatched junction nucleotides: 7. The CDR3 has 14 amino acids. The germline V gene encodes CDR1 DFQATT and CDR2 SNEGSKA (reference sequence). The TCR beta CDR3 regions underwent amplification using RNA transcripts as the source. The HTBI primer set drove a first-round RT-PCR of the TCR CDR3. TCRdb re-called the multiplex PCR reads through MiXCR, storing one row per CDR3 protein. The repertoire consists of hundreds of thousands of distinct CDR3 sequences, with under 20% occurring once and the leading ten covering around 4%. The sample belongs to a study of T cells in Graves' hyperthyroidism and ophthalmopathy.

The TCR comes from a woman aged 25 to 39 with Graves' hyperthyroidism. This chain joins TRBV20-1 and TRBJ1-2; 9 bases fit TRBD1. Sequenced input: blood. In DNA, the CDR3 is TGCAGTGCTAGCATAACCGGGACAGGGTATGGCTACACCTTC. Its translation is CSASITGTGYGYTF.